The rows below give T cell receptor beta chains drawn from one sample of a study of T cell responses to AZD1222 COVID-19 vaccine. Profiling relied on immunoSEQ multiplex PCR, and the TCRdb table lists in-frame clones only, not all of them. Seen here are some 170,000 clones, 94% observed once, and the top ten hold over 4.5%. The starting material was peripheral blood, obtained 28 days after the second AZD1222 dose. All receptors derive from an adult who received the AZD1222 COVID-19 vaccine. CDR3s include the opening cysteine and the closing phenylalanine or tryptophan. D genes are given only for firm matches. Clone size is given for some rows only: seen once, a few or many times, or a class if the clone is expanded.

v_gene	abundance	j_gene	d_gene	CDR3nt	CDR3aa
TRBV7-2	.	TRBJ2-7	.	TGTGCCAGCAGCTTTGGGAAACAGATCTTTTACGAGCAGTACTTC	CASSFGKQIFYEQYF
TRBV5-1	.	TRBJ1-2	.	TGCGCCAGCAGCTTGGAGGGACATGCCTATGGCTACACCTTC	CASSLEGHAYGYTF
TRBV21-1	.	TRBJ1-5	.	TGTGCCAGCAGCAAGCACGGGACAGGGGCGAGTGATAGCAATCAGCCCCAGCATTTT	CASSKHGTGASDSNQPQHF
TRBV15	.	TRBJ1-2	.	TGTGCCACCAGCAGAGACCTACAGAGGGGGTATGGCTACACCTTC	CATSRDLQRGYGYTF
TRBV7-9	.	TRBJ1-4	.	TGTGCCAGCAGCTTAGCGCTGGGGGGGCCGGCCGAAAAACTGTTTTTT	CASSLALGGPAEKLFF
TRBV4-1	.	TRBJ1-5	.	TGCGCCAGCAGCCAAGCTGGAAGGGGAGGCAGCAATCAGCCCCAGCATTTT	CASSQAGRGGSNQPQHF
TRBV24-1	once	TRBJ1-2	.	TGTGCCACCAGTGAGGATAAGCAGGGCTACACCTTC	CATSEDKQGYTF
TRBV3-1/TRBV3-2	.	TRBJ2-1	TRBD1	TGTGCCAGCAGCCACCGAACATGGACAGGGAGGAATGAGCAGTTCTTC	CASSHRTWTGRNEQFF
TRBV7-6	.	TRBJ1-2	TRBD1	TGTGCCAGCAGCCCGGGACAGGAGCAACACTATGGCTACACCTTC	CASSPGQEQHYGYTF
TRBV2	.	TRBJ2-1	TRBD2	TGTGCCAGCAGTGAGGGACTAGCGGGATCTATGGGTGAGCAGTTCTTC	CASSEGLAGSMGEQFF
TRBV4-3	.	TRBJ2-5	TRBD1	TGCGCCAGCAGCCAAGATCTCGGGACAGGGATTGTTTTGACCCAGTACTTC	CASSQDLGTGIVLTQYF
TRBV5-1	.	TRBJ2-5	.	TGCGCCAGCAGCAATGGAGGTATATCCCAAGAGACCCAGTACTTC	CASSNGGISQETQYF
TRBV7-2	.	TRBJ1-5	.	TGTGCCAGCAGCTTAGCTCACAGGGTGAATCAGCCCCAGCATTTT	CASSLAHRVNQPQHF
TRBV9	.	TRBJ2-7	TRBD1	TGTGCCAGCAGCGTAGGGGGACAGGGCTCCTACGAGCAGTACTTC	CASSVGGQGSYEQYF
TRBV5-1	.	TRBJ1-2	.	TGCGCCAGCAGCAAGTTAGACGTGTATGGCTACACCTTC	CASSKLDVYGYTF
TRBV9	once	TRBJ2-1	TRBD2	TGTGCCAGCAGCGTAGGATCTAGCGGGACATACAATGAGCAGTTCTTC	CASSVGSSGTYNEQFF
TRBV6-2/TRBV6-3	.	TRBJ2-3	TRBD2	TGTGCCAGCAGCTGGACTAGCGGGAGGGCGGATACGCAGTATTTT	CASSWTSGRADTQYF
TRBV7-3	.	TRBJ1-2	.	TGTGCCAGCAGCTTCCACAGGGAAAACTATGGCTACACCTTC	CASSFHRENYGYTF
TRBV4-2	.	TRBJ2-3	TRBD2	TGTGCCAGCAGCCAGCTTCTAGCGGGGGGGGCAGATACGCAGTATTTT	CASSQLLAGGADTQYF
TRBV21-1	.	TRBJ1-3	.	TGTGCCAGCATCGAAGGGGGACTGGGAAACACCATATATTTT	CASIEGGLGNTIYF
TRBV10-3	.	TRBJ1-2	.	TGTGCCATCAGTGAGCCCCCCTCGAAAGCGGGCTACACCTTC	CAISEPPSKAGYTF
TRBV2	.	TRBJ1-2	.	TGTGCCAGCAGTGAAAGGGAACAGGACAACTATGGCTACACCTTC	CASSEREQDNYGYTF
TRBV15	.	TRBJ2-7	TRBD1	TGTGCCACCAGCAGAGATCAGGGGGCCTACGAGCAGTACTTC	CATSRDQGAYEQYF
TRBV11-3	.	TRBJ1-5	TRBD1	TGTGCCAGCAGCTTAGATCGGACAGGGTGGGATGGCAATCAGCCCCAGCATTTT	CASSLDRTGWDGNQPQHF
TRBV9	.	TRBJ2-1	.	TGTGCCAGCAGCCCCCAGTACGTGGACAATGAGCAGTTCTTC	CASSPQYVDNEQFF
TRBV5-4	.	TRBJ2-1	.	TGTGCCAGCAGCTTGGCCGGGGCCCTCTCCTACAATGAGCAGTTCTTC	CASSLAGALSYNEQFF
TRBV4-1	.	TRBJ2-7	.	TGCGCCAGCAGCCAAGATACCCGACCACCTCTTACCTACGAGCAGTACTTC	CASSQDTRPPLTYEQYF
TRBV30	.	TRBJ2-1	.	TGTGCCGGGGGGTACTCCTACAATGAGCAGTTCTTC	CAGGYSYNEQFF
TRBV29-1	.	TRBJ2-1	TRBD2	TGCAGCGTAGAACTAGCGGGAGGGCGAGTCGGTGAGCAGTTCTTC	CSVELAGGRVGEQFF
TRBV7-2	.	TRBJ2-2	TRBD2	TGTGCCAGCAGCTTAGCGAGTAGCGGGAGGTCCGGGGAGCTGTTTTTT	CASSLASSGRSGELFF
TRBV20-1	.	TRBJ2-1	TRBD2	TGCAGTGCTAGTGGGCTAGCGGGAGGATACAATGAGCAGTTCTTC	CSASGLAGGYNEQFF
TRBV2	few	TRBJ2-7	TRBD2	TGTGCCAGCAGTGGACTAGCGGGGGAGCAGTACTTC	CASSGLAGEQYF
TRBV19	.	TRBJ1-6	.	TGTGCCAGTAGTTGGTCCGGCCAGGGAGGCTCACCCCTCCACTTT	CASSWSGQGGSPLHF
TRBV7-2	.	TRBJ2-5	.	TGTGCCAGCAGCTTTTCGGGAGTCGGAGAGACCCAGTACTTC	CASSFSGVGETQYF
TRBV11-2	few	TRBJ2-2	TRBD1	TGTGCCAGCACCCATCTGCGGACAGGGGGTTCCGGGGAGCTGTTTTTT	CASTHLRTGGSGELFF
TRBV2	once	TRBJ2-4	TRBD2	TGTGCCAGCAGCCGGGGCCCCCCGCTAAGCGGGAGCAACCTAGCCAAAAACATTCAGTACTTC	CASSRGPPLSGSNLAKNIQYF
TRBV5-1	.	TRBJ2-5	TRBD2	TGCGCCAGCAGCTTGGCGACTAGCGGGTTTGAGACCCAGTACTTC	CASSLATSGFETQYF
TRBV9	.	TRBJ1-2	.	TGTGCCAGCAGCGTAGAGGGGAAGGGCTACACCTTC	CASSVEGKGYTF
TRBV7-3	once	TRBJ2-2	.	TGTGCCAGCAGCTTAGGTAGCGGGAACACCGGGGAGCTGTTTTTT	CASSLGSGNTGELFF
TRBV10-3	.	TRBJ1-2	TRBD1	TGTGCCATCAGCCCCACAGGGGAGGGCTACACCTTC	CAISPTGEGYTF
TRBV30	.	TRBJ2-1	TRBD2	TGTGCCTGGAGAGCACTTGGGACTAGCGGGATCGCCTACAATGAGCAGTTCTTC	CAWRALGTSGIAYNEQFF
TRBV7-9	.	TRBJ2-7	.	TGTGCCAGCAGCTTAAGGGACGGGGGCGAGCAGTACTTC	CASSLRDGGEQYF
TRBV18	.	TRBJ1-2	.	TGTGCCAGCTCCCCCCTCGTCGGGAACTATGGCTACACCTTC	CASSPLVGNYGYTF
TRBV27	.	TRBJ2-1	TRBD2	TGTGCCAGCAGTCCCAGACTAGCGGGAGGCCACAATGAGCAGTTCTTC	CASSPRLAGGHNEQFF
TRBV3-1/TRBV3-2	.	TRBJ1-2	.	TGTGCCAGCAGCCAAGTTAGGGAACGGGGGAAGGGCTACACCTTC	CASSQVRERGKGYTF